A single sample is the source of the 10 T cell receptor beta chains below, sequenced in a study of T cells after posttransplantation cyclophosphamide. The method was immunoSEQ multiplex PCR; TCRdb's version includes in-frame clones alone and lacks a portion of them. The sample holds about 39,000 clones, and no clone turns up only once. Sequencing was done on a sample of PBMCs. These receptors all stem from a woman aged 45-59 years in good health and a related stem cell transplant donor.

This clone was recorded many times. The chain is built from TRBV6-4 and TRBJ2-1; no reliable D call. V was cut by 6 bases and J by 4 bases, with 10 bases left in between. The CDR3 has 13 amino acids. CDR1 and CDR2 from the germline V gene are MRHNA and SNTAGT. The CDR3: CASSKTPYNEQFF. CDR3 nucleotides: TGTGCCAGCAGCAAGACACCTTACAATGAGCAGTTCTTC.

This clone was detected many times. The CDR3 loop is CASSLVAAGGYGYTF. Here the CDR3 DNA reads TGCGCCAGCAGCTTGGTGGCGGCCGGGGGGTATGGCTACACCTTC. This chain links TRBV5-1 with TRBJ1-2, with a weak D call TRBD1 (5 bases). CDR3 size: 15 residues. Trimming took off 0 bases at V and 5 bases at J, with 14 bases between the two ends. Germline CDR1 and CDR2: SGHRS and YFSETQ.

This clone was detected ten times or more. V usage is TRBV30 and J usage is TRBJ1-6, with 9 bases that match TRBD1. The CDR3 runs 15 residues. V was pared by 2 bases and J by 6 bases, with 5 bases of the junction left unmatched. Germline CDR1 and CDR2: GTSNPN and SVGIG (reference sequence). The chain's CDR3 is CAWSPTTGGNSPLHF. The CDR3 DNA sequence: TGTGCCTGGAGTCCAACGACAGGGGGTAATTCACCCCTCCACTTT. Together with reference TRBV30 and TRBJ1-6, the CDR3 gives the full variable domain: SQTIHQWPATLVQPVGSPLSLECTVEGTSNPNLYWYRQAAGRGLQLLFYSVGIGQISSEVPQNLSASRPQDRQFILSSKKLLLSDSGFYLCAWSPTTGGNSPLHFGNGTRLTVT.

This clone came up many times. The genes are TRBV6-4 and TRBJ1-2, with D perhaps TRBD1 (6 bases). From germline, CDR1 is MRHNA and CDR2 SNTAGT. The germline V and J ends were trimmed by 3 bases and 6 bases, with 23 bases remaining between them. The CDR3 runs to 17 residues. The CDR3 here is CASSESAPGGGPHGYTF. DNA of the CDR3: TGTGCCAGCAGTGAGAGTGCCCCCGGGGGGGGCCCACATGGCTACACCTTC.

This clone has a count of ten or more. This CDR3 is CASSYLQAGGYGYTF. CDR3 DNA sequence: TGTGCCAGCAGTTACCTCCAGGCCGGGGGGTATGGCTACACCTTC. This rearrangement joins TRBV6-5 to TRBJ1-2, with D possibly TRBD1 on 5 matching bases. Trimming left V 2 bases short and J 5 bases short, with 15 bases between. CDR1 MNHEY and CDR2 SVGAGI come from the germline V gene. This CDR3 is 15 amino acids long.

This clone was recorded many times. The chain joins TRBV5-1 to TRBJ1-1; no firm D call. Between the trimmed V and J ends, which lost 0 bases and 5 bases, there was a span of 14 bases. This CDR3 has 15 residues. Germline lookup yields CDR1 SGHRS and CDR2 YFSETQ. CDR3: CASSLVGPRGTEAFF. CDR3 sequence (DNA): TGCGCCAGCAGCTTGGTAGGCCCTCGAGGGACTGAAGCTTTCTTT.

There are many counts of this clone. The chain combines TRBV10-3 with TRBJ2-7, with TRBD2 identical over 9 bases. Germline V lookup: CDR1 ENHRY, CDR2 SYGVKD. Trimming took 0 bases from V and 4 from J; bases not matched to a gene: 7. The CDR3 length is 16 residues. The CDR3 region has the DNA TGTGCCATCAGTGAGTCGTGGCGGGGGGGCGAGTACGAGCAGTACTTC. Its translation: CAISESWRGGEYEQYF.

In this sample, this clone turned up many times. V gene TRBV11-1 combines with J gene TRBJ1-1; 7 bases map to TRBD1. The V and J ends lost 7 bases and 3 bases, in that order; junction bases with no gene match: 14. This CDR3 spans 16 amino acids. Germline lookup yields CDR1 SGHAT and CDR2 FQDESV (reference sequence). CDR3 in amino acids: CASTGPRAGGYTEAFF. The CDR3 DNA reads TGTGCCAGCACCGGACCTCGGGCAGGGGGTTACACTGAAGCTTTCTTT.

This clone was recorded at least ten times. This chain connects TRBV7-2 to TRBJ1-1; D is unresolved. Germline lookup yields CDR1 SGHTA and CDR2 FQGNSA. With 3 bases removed from V and 7 bases from J, the gap between germline ends came to 9 bases. The CDR3 totals 12 residues. DNA of the CDR3: TGTGCCAGCAGCTTCGCCCTCGGTGAAGCTTTCTTT. It codes for CASSFALGEAFF.

Many counts were recorded for this clone. The V call is TRBV5-8, the J call TRBJ2-4; the match to TRBD2 covers 8 bases. J was trimmed by 0 bases and V by 4 bases; bases with no gene match: 12. This CDR3 is built from 18 residues. Germline V gene data show CDR1 as SGHTS and CDR2 as YDEGEE. This CDR3 reads CASSPSGGGRQAKNIQYF. The CDR3 coding sequence is TGTGCCAGCAGCCCTTCGGGGGGGGGCCGCCAAGCCAAAAACATTCAGTACTTC.